Listed below are T cell receptor beta chains from one sample, sequenced in a study of cytomegalovirus exposure and HLA in healthy donors. TCRdb's copy holds only in-frame clones and misses some; the assay was immunoSEQ multiplex PCR. Of 50,000 to 65,000 clones listed, 73% are singletons. The sequenced material came from PBMCs. The receptor source for this set is a man aged 18 to 29 in good health and CMV-seronegative. CDR3s include the opening cysteine and the closing phenylalanine or tryptophan. The order of the fields is CDR3 protein, CDR3 DNA, D gene, V gene, J gene, clone size. D genes are given only for firm matches. Clone size appears in some rows only: once, few, many, or a class for an expanded clone.

CDR3aa: CASSSGGDEQFF; CDR3nt: TGTGCCAGCAGTTCAGGGGGCGATGAGCAGTTCTTC; d_gene: TRBD1; v_gene: TRBV6-5; j_gene: TRBJ2-1; abundance: few
CDR3aa: CASIRAGELFF; CDR3nt: TGTGCCAGTATCCGGGCCGGGGAGCTGTTTTTT; d_gene: .; v_gene: TRBV19; j_gene: TRBJ2-2; abundance: .
CDR3aa: CASSFNRDTEAFF; CDR3nt: TGTGCCAGCAGCTTTAACCGGGACACTGAAGCTTTCTTT; d_gene: .; v_gene: TRBV11-3; j_gene: TRBJ1-1; abundance: few
CDR3aa: CASSVQSPSDTQYF; CDR3nt: TGTGCCAGCAGTGTACAATCTCCCTCAGATACGCAGTATTTT; d_gene: .; v_gene: TRBV2; j_gene: TRBJ2-3; abundance: .
CDR3aa: CASRLLKETQYF; CDR3nt: TGCGCCAGCAGGCTGCTAAAAGAGACCCAGTACTTC; d_gene: .; v_gene: TRBV5-1; j_gene: TRBJ2-5; abundance: .
CDR3aa: CAVVTGVGTEAFF; CDR3nt: TGTGCCGTAGTGACAGGGGTCGGCACTGAAGCTTTCTTT; d_gene: TRBD1; v_gene: TRBV10-3; j_gene: TRBJ1-1; abundance: .
CDR3aa: CSVAFSYEQYF; CDR3nt: TGCAGCGTTGCCTTTTCCTACGAGCAGTACTTC; d_gene: .; v_gene: TRBV29-1; j_gene: TRBJ2-7; abundance: .
CDR3aa: CASGRTGMNTEAFF; CDR3nt: TGTGCCAGCGGAAGGACAGGGATGAACACTGAAGCTTTCTTT; d_gene: TRBD1; v_gene: TRBV9; j_gene: TRBJ1-1; abundance: .
CDR3aa: CASSGLGEYTQYF; CDR3nt: TGTGCCAGCAGCGGCCTCGGGGAATATACGCAGTATTTT; d_gene: .; v_gene: TRBV7-2; j_gene: TRBJ2-3; abundance: once
CDR3aa: CARKPGKNSYEQYF; CDR3nt: TGTGCCAGAAAACCGGGGAAGAACTCCTACGAGCAGTACTTC; d_gene: .; v_gene: TRBV6-1; j_gene: TRBJ2-7; abundance: .
CDR3aa: CSVEAVTSRDSYEQYF; CDR3nt: TGCAGCGTTGAAGCTGTGACTAGCAGAGATTCCTACGAGCAGTACTTC; d_gene: TRBD2; v_gene: TRBV29-1; j_gene: TRBJ2-7; abundance: .
CDR3aa: CAIRGWEETQYF; CDR3nt: TGTGCCATCAGGGGCTGGGAAGAGACCCAGTACTTC; d_gene: .; v_gene: TRBV10-3; j_gene: TRBJ2-5; abundance: .
CDR3aa: CSGKGGQGAEQYF; CDR3nt: TGCAGCGGCAAGGGCGGACAGGGTGCCGAGCAGTACTTC; d_gene: TRBD1; v_gene: TRBV29-1; j_gene: TRBJ2-7; abundance: .
CDR3aa: CASSSRYTQYF; CDR3nt: TGTGCCAGCAGTTCCAGATATACGCAGTATTTT; d_gene: .; v_gene: TRBV28; j_gene: TRBJ2-3; abundance: .
CDR3aa: CAWRATGLAGARTYEQYF; CDR3nt: TGTGCCTGGAGAGCCACGGGACTAGCGGGAGCCCGCACCTACGAGCAGTACTTC; d_gene: TRBD2; v_gene: TRBV30; j_gene: TRBJ2-7; abundance: .
CDR3aa: CASSQDMRLAGETQYF; CDR3nt: TGCGCCAGCAGCCAAGATATGCGACTAGCGGGAGAGACCCAGTACTTC; d_gene: TRBD2; v_gene: TRBV4-3; j_gene: TRBJ2-5; abundance: .
CDR3aa: CASSENVNRGLETQYF; CDR3nt: TGTGCCAGCAGTGAAAACGTCAACAGGGGGTTAGAGACCCAGTACTTC; d_gene: TRBD1; v_gene: TRBV6-1; j_gene: TRBJ2-5; abundance: .
CDR3aa: CASSYSRSSGARYF; CDR3nt: TGTGCCAGCAGTTACTCGAGGTCGTCAGGGGCGCGGTACTTT; d_gene: .; v_gene: TRBV6-5; j_gene: TRBJ1-1; abundance: .
CDR3aa: CASSLGLGNTEAFF; CDR3nt: TGTGCCAGCAGCTTAGGACTAGGGAACACTGAAGCTTTCTTT; d_gene: .; v_gene: TRBV7-2; j_gene: TRBJ1-1; abundance: .
CDR3aa: CASSADRARSEAFF; CDR3nt: TGTGCCAGCAGCGCAGACAGGGCCAGGTCGGAAGCTTTCTTT; d_gene: TRBD1; v_gene: TRBV9; j_gene: TRBJ1-1; abundance: .
CDR3aa: CASQTGPDSPLHF; CDR3nt: TGTGCCAGTCAGACAGGGCCAGATTCACCCCTCCACTTT; d_gene: TRBD1; v_gene: TRBV9; j_gene: TRBJ1-6; abundance: .
CDR3aa: CAISTSGSSYNEQFF; CDR3nt: TGTGCCATCAGTACTAGCGGGAGCTCCTACAATGAGCAGTTCTTC; d_gene: TRBD2; v_gene: TRBV10-3; j_gene: TRBJ2-1; abundance: .